This T cell receptor (beta chain) is drawn from a study of blood T cell repertoires in COVID-19. Study background: Sample material is recorded as cDNA or gDNA derived from T cells, B-cell-depleted T cells, or PBMCs.

The V end was cut by 0 bases, the J end by 4 bases, with 7 bases between. This CDR3 contains 14 residues. Germline V CDR1 and CDR2: ENHRY, SYGVKD. The method was immunoSEQ multiplex PCR; TCRdb's version includes in-frame clones alone and lacks a portion of them. Of 170,000 or so clones in the sample, roughly 86% were seen once. The source material was peripheral blood. This receptor was obtained from a man aged 50 to 59 with active or convalescent COVID-19. The J gene is TRBJ1-5, the V gene TRBV10-3; D not resolved. The CDR3, as DNA: TGTGCCATCAGTGAGTCGACTCTGAATCAGCCCCAGCATTTT. Encoded protein: CAISESTLNQPQHF.